These 27 T cell receptor beta chains originate from one sample sequenced in a study of siplizumab effects on memory and regulatory T cells. The method was immunoSEQ multiplex PCR; TCRdb's version includes in-frame clones alone and lacks a portion of them. The sample has about 60,000 clones; 70% to 90% are singletons. Sequencing was carried out using memory CD4+ T cells sorted from blood. The receptors stem from a human donor in good health.

The chain has TRBV19 and TRBJ1-2, with D uncertain. CDR1 LNHDA and CDR2 SQIVND come from the germline V gene (reference sequence). Trimming left V 6 bases short and J 5 bases short, with 16 bases between. The CDR3 covers 14 residues. Here the CDR3 DNA reads TGTGCCAGTAGACCCGGGGAGGTAGGATATGGCTACACCTTC. Translating it yields CASRPGEVGYGYTF.

V gene TRBV6-5 combines with J gene TRBJ1-3, with D unresolved. The germline V gene has CDR1 MNHEY and CDR2 SVGAGI. There are 14 residues in the CDR3. V was trimmed by 6 bases and J by 0 bases, leaving 9 bases between them. The CDR3 bases are TGTGCCAGCAGGATAGGCCTCTCTGGAAACACCATATATTTT. As protein: CASRIGLSGNTIYF.

J is TRBJ2-5 and V is TRBV29-1; D is ambiguous. CDR1 SQVTM and CDR2 ANQGSEA come from the germline V gene. V lost 1 base and J lost 5, with 8 bases in between. The CDR3 runs 12 residues. Here the CDR3 DNA reads TGCAGCGTTGAAGGCCCCATGGAGACCCAGTACTTC. This translates into CSVEGPMETQYF.

The chain combines TRBV2 with TRBJ1-2, with D unclear. CDR3 length: 11 residues. Germline CDR1 is SNHLY and CDR2 is FYNNEI. Trimming stripped 7 bases from V and 6 bases from J, with 9 bases between. The CDR3 nucleotides are TGTGCCAGCATGGTTAAGGATGGCTACACCTTC. This gives the protein CASMVKDGYTF.

The rearrangement links TRBV6-6 to TRBJ1-2, with 9 bases aligning to TRBD1. CDR1 MNHNY and CDR2 SVGAGI come from the germline V gene (reference sequence). V lost 2 bases and J lost 4; bases outside the gene matches: 5. This CDR3 region has 15 residues. The CDR3 DNA reads as TGTGCCAGCAGTTACCAAGGGACAGGGCCCTATGGCTACACCTTC. Its protein product is CASSYQGTGPYGYTF.

This clone was found once. This chain links TRBV19 with TRBJ2-7; D assignment may be TRBD1 or TRBD2 (5 bases each). CDR1 is LNHDA, CDR2 SQIVND, per germline (reference sequence). The CDR3 consists of 14 residues. Deletions cut 5 bases from V and 0 bases from J, with 11 bases between. CDR3 sequence reads: CASSPGTSSYEQYF. DNA for the CDR3: TGTGCCAGTAGTCCCGGGACGAGCTCCTACGAGCAGTACTTC.

This clone has a single count. This chain links TRBV10-2 with TRBJ1-2; tentatively, D is TRBD1 (5 bases). V lost 4 bases, J lost 1 base, and 10 bases lay in between. Germline V gene lookup returns CDR1 WSHSY and CDR2 SAAADI. CDR3 length: 14 amino acids. The CDR3, as DNA: TGCGCCAGCAGTGGACAGAGATATAACTATGGCTACACCTTC. It yields the protein CASSGQRYNYGYTF.

In this sample, this clone turned up a few times. The CDR3 loop is CASSLAWRTEAFF. The CDR3 nucleotides read TGTGCCAGCAGCTTAGCGTGGAGGACTGAAGCTTTCTTT. The rearrangement joins TRBV7-2 to TRBJ1-1; no definite D call. CDR3 length: 13 amino acids. V lost 0 bases to trimming and J lost 5 bases, with 7 bases between them. From germline, CDR1 is SGHTA and CDR2 FQGNSA.

The chain is built from TRBV10-3 and TRBJ1-1; 9 bases fit TRBD1. V dropped 0 bases and J dropped 2; count of bases not matched to a gene: 7. Germline CDR1 is ENHRY and CDR2 is SYGVKD. CDR3 length: 17 amino acids. CDR3 sequence reads: CAISESNRQGVNTEAFF. DNA of the CDR3: TGTGCCATCAGTGAGTCAAACCGACAGGGGGTTAACACTGAAGCTTTCTTT.

There are a few counts of this clone. This chain links TRBV10-3 with TRBJ1-1, with D possibly being TRBD1 (6 bases). Trimming shortened V by 4 bases and J by 2 bases, and 8 bases separated the two germline ends. This CDR3 comprises 13 residues. Per the germline V gene, CDR1 is ENHRY and CDR2 is SYGVKD. The CDR3 sequence is CAISGRGNTEAFF. The DNA of the CDR3 is TGTGCCATCAGTGGCAGGGGCAACACTGAAGCTTTCTTT.

The J gene is TRBJ2-5, the V gene TRBV10-3, with 7 bases fitting TRBD2. The J segment lost 1 base and the V segment lost 0 bases, leaving 8 bases of the junction unmatched. The length of the CDR3 is 17 residues. Germline CDR1 ENHRY, CDR2 SYGVKD. The CDR3 reads CAISESASGVSQETQYF. CDR3 nucleotide sequence: TGTGCCATCAGTGAGTCGGCTAGCGGAGTTAGCCAAGAGACCCAGTACTTC.

This clone was picked up a small number of times. This chain joins TRBV30 and TRBJ1-1; perhaps TRBD1 as D (5 bases). Trimming left V 4 bases short and J 0 bases short, with 12 bases between. The CDR3 length is 14 residues. Per germline, CDR1 GTSNPN and CDR2 SVGIG (reference sequence). The CDR3 reads CAWNSWGLNTEAFF. The CDR3 region has the DNA TGTGCCTGGAACTCTTGGGGACTGAACACTGAAGCTTTCTTT. The variable domain in full, completed from reference TRBV30 and TRBJ1-1, reads SQTIHQWPATLVQPVGSPLSLECTVEGTSNPNLYWYRQAAGRGLQLLFYSVGIGQISSEVPQNLSASRPQDRQFILSSKKLLLSDSGFYLCAWNSWGLNTEAFFGQGTRLTVV.

Here the CDR3 reads CASKMDGGRIAANYGYTF. The CDR3 nucleotides read TGTGCCAGTAAAATGGACGGGGGACGCATAGCCGCTAACTATGGCTACACCTTC. This sequence joins TRBV19 and TRBJ1-2, with TRBD1 as a possible D gene (5 bases). From germline, CDR1 is LNHDA and CDR2 SQIVND (reference sequence). V was clipped by 7 bases and J by 0 bases, with 24 bases between them. The CDR3 is 18 amino acids.

The chain recombines TRBV14 with TRBJ2-5; the D call may be TRBD1 or TRBD2 (5 bases each). The CDR3 loop spans 17 amino acids. V was shortened by 1 base and J by 0 bases, with 15 bases between the two germline ends. In germline, CDR1 is SGHDN, CDR2 FVKESK. CDR3 loop: CASSQGDLGLYQETQYF. The CDR3 region has the DNA TGTGCCAGCAGCCAAGGGGACCTGGGCCTATACCAAGAGACCCAGTACTTC.

The CDR3 here is CASSPGTSGRIYEQFF. The CDR3 DNA follows: TGTGCCAGCAGCCCCGGGACTAGCGGGAGGATCTATGAGCAGTTCTTC. The V and J genes are TRBV13 and TRBJ2-1; 15 bases line up with TRBD2. Trimming at V came to 5 bases and at J to 8 bases, leaving 7 bases not matched to a gene. In germline, CDR1 is PRHDT, CDR2 FYEKMQ (reference sequence). The CDR3 is 16 amino acids.

Only one count was recorded for this clone. The chain has TRBV19 and TRBJ2-6, with D possibly matching TRBD2 (5 bases). In germline, CDR1 is LNHDA, CDR2 SQIVND (reference sequence). V was pared by 3 bases and J by 4 bases, with 16 bases between. The CDR3 loop spans 17 amino acids. In DNA form, the CDR3 reads TGTGCCAGTAGTATCGGATGGATGCGAGGGGGGGCCAACGTCCTGACTTTC. Translated: CASSIGWMRGGANVLTF.

V usage is TRBV5-6 and J usage is TRBJ1-2, with D uncertain. CDR3 length: 12 amino acids. CDR1 and CDR2 from the germline V gene are SGHDT and YYEEEE. The germline V and J ends were trimmed by 0 bases and 7 bases, with 7 bases remaining between them. Here the CDR3 reads CASSLEGVGYTF. CDR3 in DNA: TGTGCCAGCAGCTTGGAAGGTGTTGGCTACACCTTC.

V gene TRBV19 combines with J gene TRBJ2-4; D may be TRBD1 (5 bases). The germline V and J ends were trimmed by 6 bases and 11 bases, with 20 bases remaining between them. Germline CDR1 LNHDA, CDR2 SQIVND (reference sequence). The CDR3 has 14 amino acids. CDR3: CASSSPPPGFVQYF. The CDR3 DNA reads as TGTGCCAGTAGCTCCCCACCCCCAGGGTTTGTTCAGTACTTC.

This chain joins TRBV5-1 and TRBJ2-7, with a possible D match to TRBD1 (5 bases). V lost 1 base and J 5 bases, leaving 7 bases between the germline ends. From germline, CDR1 is SGHRS and CDR2 YFSETQ. The CDR3 runs 12 residues. CDR3 loop: CASSLIRDEQYF. Written as DNA, the CDR3 is TGCGCCAGCAGCTTGATCAGGGACGAGCAGTACTTC.

This clone has just one count. The genes are TRBV30 and TRBJ2-3; 7 bases line up with TRBD1. Germline V CDR1 and CDR2: GTSNPN, SVGIG (reference sequence). Trimming at V came to 2 bases and at J to 6 bases, leaving 17 bases not matched to a gene. The length of the CDR3 is 17 residues. The CDR3 nucleotides read TGTGCCTGGAGTCCGAATCGACAGGGTGGGACGTTGGATACGCAGTATTTT. Its translation is CAWSPNRQGGTLDTQYF.

The J gene is TRBJ2-7, the V gene TRBV11-2, with D unresolved. Trimming pared 4 bases from V and 0 bases from J, leaving 1 base between. Looked up from germline, CDR1 is SGHAT and CDR2 is FQNNGV. The length of the CDR3 is 11 residues. CDR3 bases: TGTGCCAGCAGCTCCTCCTACGAGCAGTACTTC. Encoded protein: CASSSSYEQYF.

In DNA, the CDR3 is TGTGCCAGCAGCTCCCTACACAGGGGGGGAGTGGATACGCAGTATTTT. Translation gives CASSSLHRGGVDTQYF. This sequence joins TRBV7-2 and TRBJ2-3; a possible D gene is TRBD1 (8 bases). The CDR3 runs to 16 residues. V lost 4 bases to trimming and J lost 6 bases, with 20 bases between them. CDR1 and CDR2 (germline): SGHTA, FQGNSA.

The chain recombines TRBV5-6 with TRBJ1-5, with TRBD1 identical over 7 bases. The CDR3 consists of 15 residues. V lost 3 bases, J lost 10 bases, and 13 bases stayed unmatched. Germline V gives CDR1 SGHDT, CDR2 YYEEEE. CDR3 loop: CASSSGRRGGVPQHF. CDR3 nucleotide sequence: TGTGCCAGCAGCTCCGGACGCAGGGGGGGAGTTCCCCAGCATTTT.

The CDR3, as DNA: TGTGCCAGCAGCTCCCGGGACAGAGAGCTGTTTTTT. Amino acids: CASSSRDRELFF. The rearrangement uses TRBV21-1 and TRBJ2-2; TRBD1, as called in the table, went unchecked against the DNA. TRBV21-1 corresponds to a pseudogene. The CDR3 spans 12 residues.

CDR3: CASSLQGARGGYTF. CDR3 coding DNA: TGTGCCAGCAGCCTACAGGGGGCGCGGGGTGGCTACACCTTC. The chain carries TRBV5-4 and TRBJ1-2; 9 nucleotides agree with TRBD1. Germline V gene data show CDR1 as SGHNT and CDR2 as YYREEE (reference sequence). The V segment lost 4 bases and the J segment 7 bases; nucleotides outside the gene matches: 8. The CDR3 is made up of 14 amino acids.

This sequence joins TRBV19 and TRBJ2-3; D is possibly TRBD2 (6 bases). This CDR3 is built from 17 residues. Per the germline V gene, CDR1 is LNHDA and CDR2 is SQIVND (reference sequence). Trimming cost V 9 bases and J 0 bases, with 22 bases left between them. The DNA of the CDR3 is TGTGCCAGCACGGAGGGCAGTCGGGGACTTAGCACAGATACGCAGTATTTT. Translated: CASTEGSRGLSTDTQYF.

The chain combines TRBV6-6 with TRBJ1-4; possible D gene TRBD1, 6 bases. The CDR3 is made up of 15 amino acids. V lost 8 bases to trimming and J lost 7 bases, with 20 bases between them. CDR1 is MNHNY and CDR2 is SVGAGI in the germline V gene (reference sequence). The CDR3 region has the DNA TGTGCCAGCCGCCGTGGGGACACAGCGTCTGAAAAACTGTTTTTT. Protein sequence: CASRRGDTASEKLFF.